This T cell receptor (beta chain) was sequenced during a study of identical twins. One entry per CDR3 protein results from TCRdb running MiXCR on the 5' RACE reads. The profile shows fewer than 900,000 distinct CDR3 sequences, roughly 18% of them singletons. V lost 4 bases and J lost 3; bases outside the gene matches: 6. This CDR3 has 15 amino acids. Germline V CDR1 and CDR2: SGDLS, YYNGEE. This same sample was also taken into another study, of T cells expressing NK-cell markers. From that paper: Most of the eight sequenced donors tested HCMV-seropositive; one tested seronegative. Several experiments confined sorting to alpha-beta TCR T cells with an anti-gamma-delta TCR antibody. It was still unclear whether expanded NKG2C+ T cell clones were HCMV specific.

The V gene is TRBV9, the J gene TRBJ2-1; 8 bases are a match to TRBD2. Sequences were obtained from PBMCs. The TCR sequence derives from a woman aged 18-29 years in good health. This chain's CDR3 is CASSKLAELYNEQFF. The CDR3 nucleotides read TGTGCCAGCAGCAAACTAGCGGAGCTCTACAATGAGCAGTTCTTC.